This T cell receptor beta chain was identified in a study of T-cell memory formation after mild COVID-19. Study results and limitations: The pre-infection memory compartment contained some responding clones, suggesting cross-reactive memory joined. CD4/CD8 balance held among clones contracting day 15 to 85, and later expanders leaned CD4+. Mainly CM and EM harbored the contracting CD4+ clones; mainly EMRA harbored the CD8+ ones.

With regard to this clonotype: Its antigen is currently unknown.

This CDR3 has 17 residues. J was trimmed by 5 bases and V by 0 bases; bases with no gene match: 6. In germline, CDR1 is MNHEY, CDR2 SMNVEV (reference sequence). TCR alpha and TCR beta cDNA libraries with sample barcodes and UMIs came from 5'RACE using constant-segment primers. Each CDR3 protein is one row after TCRdb ran MiXCR on the 5' RACE reads. The data contain about 160,000 distinct CDR3 sequences, about 28% of them singletons. The chain carries TRBV27 and TRBJ2-1; 11 bases are shared with TRBD2. This receptor was taken from an adult woman who had mild COVID-19 (a few samples of this study predate the infection). Cell type and time point are not known. The sample comprised PBMCs or a T cell subset sorted from them (not recorded which). In DNA, the CDR3 is TGTGCCAGCAGTTTATCGTTCGGGACTAGCGGACACAATGAGCAGTTCTTC. Protein: CASSLSFGTSGHNEQFF.